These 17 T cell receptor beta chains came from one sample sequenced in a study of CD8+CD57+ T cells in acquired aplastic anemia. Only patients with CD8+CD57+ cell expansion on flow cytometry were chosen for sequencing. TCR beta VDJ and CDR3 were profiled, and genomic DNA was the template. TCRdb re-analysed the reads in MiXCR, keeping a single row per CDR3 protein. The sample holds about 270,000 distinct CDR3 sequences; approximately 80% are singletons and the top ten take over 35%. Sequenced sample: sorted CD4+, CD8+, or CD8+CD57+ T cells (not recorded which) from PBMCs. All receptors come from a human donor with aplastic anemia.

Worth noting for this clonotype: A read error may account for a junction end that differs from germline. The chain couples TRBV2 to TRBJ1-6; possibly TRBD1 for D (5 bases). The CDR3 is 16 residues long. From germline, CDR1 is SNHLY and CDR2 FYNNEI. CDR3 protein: CASRADSAAYNSPLPF. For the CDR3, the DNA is TGTGCCAGCAGGGCCGACAGCGCCGCCTATAATTCTCCCCTCCCATTT.

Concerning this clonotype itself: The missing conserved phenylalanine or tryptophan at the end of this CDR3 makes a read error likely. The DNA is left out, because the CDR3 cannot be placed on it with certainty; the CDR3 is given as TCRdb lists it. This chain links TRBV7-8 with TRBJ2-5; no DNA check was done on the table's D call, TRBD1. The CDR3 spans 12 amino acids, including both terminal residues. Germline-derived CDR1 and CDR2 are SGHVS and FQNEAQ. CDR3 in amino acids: CAGQGAGETDTH.

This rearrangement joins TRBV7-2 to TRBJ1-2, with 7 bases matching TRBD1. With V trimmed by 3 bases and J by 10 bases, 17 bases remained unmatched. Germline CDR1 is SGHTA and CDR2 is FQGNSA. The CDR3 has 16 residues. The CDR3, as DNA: TGTGCCAGCAGCTTTGATCCGGACGGGACAGCCCATGCCTACACCTTC. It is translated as CASSFDPDGTAHAYTF.

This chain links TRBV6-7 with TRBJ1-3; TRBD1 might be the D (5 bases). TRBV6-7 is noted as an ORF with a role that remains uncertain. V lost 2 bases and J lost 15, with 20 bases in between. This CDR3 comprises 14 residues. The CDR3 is CASSYRGVGSTQYF. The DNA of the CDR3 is TGTGCCAGCAGTTACAGGGGAGTAGGAAGCACCCAATATTTT.

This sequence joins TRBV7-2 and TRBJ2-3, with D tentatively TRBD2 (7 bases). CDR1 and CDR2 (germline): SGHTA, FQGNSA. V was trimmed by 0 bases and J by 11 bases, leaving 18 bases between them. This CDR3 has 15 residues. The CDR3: CASSLAGGAADQQYF. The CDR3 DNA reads TGTGCCAGCAGCTTAGCGGGGGGGGCCGCAGATCAGCAGTATTTT.

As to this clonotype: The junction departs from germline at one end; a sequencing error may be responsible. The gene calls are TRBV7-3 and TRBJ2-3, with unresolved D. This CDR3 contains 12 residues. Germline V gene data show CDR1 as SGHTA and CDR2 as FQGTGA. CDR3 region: CASSVESDTQYF. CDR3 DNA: TGTGCCAGCAGCGTTGAGTCAGATACGCAGTACTTT.

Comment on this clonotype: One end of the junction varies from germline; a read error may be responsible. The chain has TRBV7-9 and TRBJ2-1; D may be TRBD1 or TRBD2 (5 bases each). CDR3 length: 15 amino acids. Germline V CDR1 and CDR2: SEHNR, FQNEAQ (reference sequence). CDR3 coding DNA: TGTGCCAGCAGCTTAGCGGGTAGCTACGGGGCCAACGACCTCTTC. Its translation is CASSLAGSYGANDLF.

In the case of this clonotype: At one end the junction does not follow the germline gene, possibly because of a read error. The DNA for the CDR3 is TGTGCCAGCAGCTTAGAGCTGAGAACCACTGAAGCTTCCTTT. Translation gives CASSLELRTTEASF. This sequence joins TRBV11-3 and TRBJ1-1, with no clear D. The CDR3 extends over 14 amino acids. CDR1 SGHNT and CDR2 YENEEA come from the germline V gene.

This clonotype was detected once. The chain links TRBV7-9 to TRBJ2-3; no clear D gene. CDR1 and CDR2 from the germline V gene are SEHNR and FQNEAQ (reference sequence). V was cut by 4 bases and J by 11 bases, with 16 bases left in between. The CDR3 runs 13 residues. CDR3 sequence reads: CASSYGSTERQYF. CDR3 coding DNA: TGTGCCAGCAGCTATGGAAGCACAGAGAGGCAGTATTTT.

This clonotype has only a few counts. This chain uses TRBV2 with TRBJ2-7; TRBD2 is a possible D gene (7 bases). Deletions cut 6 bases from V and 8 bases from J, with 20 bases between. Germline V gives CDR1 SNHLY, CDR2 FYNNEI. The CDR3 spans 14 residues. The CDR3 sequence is CASSLGAGAGQQYV. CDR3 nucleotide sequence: TGTGCCAGCAGCTTAGGGGCGGGGGCTGGGCAGCAGTACGTC.

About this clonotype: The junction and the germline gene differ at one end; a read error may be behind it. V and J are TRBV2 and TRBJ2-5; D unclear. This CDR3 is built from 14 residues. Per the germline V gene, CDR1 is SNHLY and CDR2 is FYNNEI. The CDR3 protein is CATGKGAEQEKEYF. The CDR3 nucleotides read TGTGCCACCGGAAAGGGCGCGGAGCAAGAGAAAGAGTACTTT.

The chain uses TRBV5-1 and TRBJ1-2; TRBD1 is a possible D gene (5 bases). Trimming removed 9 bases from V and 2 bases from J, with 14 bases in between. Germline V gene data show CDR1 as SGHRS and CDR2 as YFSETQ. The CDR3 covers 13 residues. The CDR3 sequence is CATSRGNNYGYTF. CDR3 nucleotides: TGCGCCACTTCGCGGGGGAACAACTATGGCTACACCTTC.

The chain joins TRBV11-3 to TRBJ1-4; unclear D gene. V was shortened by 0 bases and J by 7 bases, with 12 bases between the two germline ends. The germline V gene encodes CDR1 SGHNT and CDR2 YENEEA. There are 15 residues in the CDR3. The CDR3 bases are TGTGCCAGCAGCTTAGATCTAACAGAGATTGAAAAACTGTTTTTT. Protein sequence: CASSLDLTEIEKLFF.

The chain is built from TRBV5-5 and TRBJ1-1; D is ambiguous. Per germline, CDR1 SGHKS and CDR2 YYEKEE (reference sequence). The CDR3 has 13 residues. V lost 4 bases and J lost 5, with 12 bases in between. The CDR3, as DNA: TGTGCCAGCAGCCCCACGCTGAGGACTGAAGCTTTCTTT. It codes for CASSPTLRTEAFF.

CDR3 in amino acids: CASSPTGPAYEGYTF. CDR3 nucleotide sequence: TGTGCCAGCAGCCCCACAGGGCCTGCGTACGAAGGCTACACCTTC. The V call is TRBV7-9, the J call TRBJ1-2; TRBD1 is a possible D gene (6 bases). The CDR3 runs to 15 residues. V lost 5 bases and J 8 bases, leaving 21 bases between the germline ends. Germline V gene lookup returns CDR1 SEHNR and CDR2 FQNEAQ (reference sequence).

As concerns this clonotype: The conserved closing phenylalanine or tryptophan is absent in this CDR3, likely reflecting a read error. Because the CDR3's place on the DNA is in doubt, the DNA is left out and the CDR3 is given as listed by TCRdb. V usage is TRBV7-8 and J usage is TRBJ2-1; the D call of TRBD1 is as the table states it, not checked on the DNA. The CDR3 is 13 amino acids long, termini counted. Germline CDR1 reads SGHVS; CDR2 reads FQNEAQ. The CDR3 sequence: CASSFGGSHDQLY.

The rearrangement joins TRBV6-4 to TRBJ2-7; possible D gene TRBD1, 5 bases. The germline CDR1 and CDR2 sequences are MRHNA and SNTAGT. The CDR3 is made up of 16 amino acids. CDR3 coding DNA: TGTGCCAGCAGTCCCGCGCCACAGGCGAACCTGGCTGAGCAGTACGTT. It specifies CASSPAPQANLAEQYV.